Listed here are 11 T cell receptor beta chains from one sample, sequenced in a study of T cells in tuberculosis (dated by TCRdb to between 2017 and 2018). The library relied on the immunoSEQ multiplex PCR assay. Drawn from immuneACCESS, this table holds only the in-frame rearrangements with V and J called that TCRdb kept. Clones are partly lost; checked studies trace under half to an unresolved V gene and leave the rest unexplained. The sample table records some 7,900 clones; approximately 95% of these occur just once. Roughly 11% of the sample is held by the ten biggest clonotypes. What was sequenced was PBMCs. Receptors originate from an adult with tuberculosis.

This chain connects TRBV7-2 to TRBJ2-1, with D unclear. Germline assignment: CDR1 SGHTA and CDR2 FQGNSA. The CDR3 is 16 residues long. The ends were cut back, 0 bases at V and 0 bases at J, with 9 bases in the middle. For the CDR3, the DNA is TGTGCCAGCAGCTTAGCGTCTTCTATCTCCTACAATGAGCAGTTCTTC. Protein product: CASSLASSISYNEQFF. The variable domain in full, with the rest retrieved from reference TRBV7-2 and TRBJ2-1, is GAGVSQSPSNKVTEKGKDVELRCDPISGHTALYWYRQSLGQGLEFLIYFQGNSAPDKSGLPSDRFSAERTGGSVSTLTIQRTQQEDSAVYLCASSLASSISYNEQFFGPGTRLTVL.

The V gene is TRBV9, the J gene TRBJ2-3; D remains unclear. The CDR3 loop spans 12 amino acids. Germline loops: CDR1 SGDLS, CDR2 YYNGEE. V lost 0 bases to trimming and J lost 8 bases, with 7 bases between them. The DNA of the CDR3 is TGTGCCAGCAGCGTAGATTCGAGTACGCAGTATTTT. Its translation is CASSVDSSTQYF. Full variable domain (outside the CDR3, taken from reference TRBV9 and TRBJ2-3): DSGVTQTPKHLITATGQRVTLRCSPRSGDLSVYWYQQSLDQGLQFLIQYYNGEERAKGNILERFSAQQFPDLHSELNLSSLELGDSALYFCASSVDSSTQYFGPGTRLTVL.

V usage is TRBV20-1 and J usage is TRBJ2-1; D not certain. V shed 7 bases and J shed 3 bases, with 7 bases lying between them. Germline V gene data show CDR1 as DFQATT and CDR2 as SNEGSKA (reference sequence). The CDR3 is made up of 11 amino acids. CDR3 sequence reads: CSDQVYNEQFF. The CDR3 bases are TGCAGTGATCAGGTCTACAATGAGCAGTTCTTC.

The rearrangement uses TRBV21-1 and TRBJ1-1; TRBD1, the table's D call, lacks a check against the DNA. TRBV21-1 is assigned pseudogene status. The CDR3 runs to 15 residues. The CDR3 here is CASTGPAGMNTEAFF. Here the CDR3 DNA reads TGTGCCAGCACCGGCCCGGCAGGCATGAACACTGAAGCTTTCTTT.

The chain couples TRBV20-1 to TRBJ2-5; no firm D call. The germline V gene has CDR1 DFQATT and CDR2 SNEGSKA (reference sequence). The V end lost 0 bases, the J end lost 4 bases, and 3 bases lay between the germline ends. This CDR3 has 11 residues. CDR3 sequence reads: CSARDVETQYF. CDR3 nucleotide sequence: TGCAGTGCTAGAGACGTAGAGACCCAGTACTTC.

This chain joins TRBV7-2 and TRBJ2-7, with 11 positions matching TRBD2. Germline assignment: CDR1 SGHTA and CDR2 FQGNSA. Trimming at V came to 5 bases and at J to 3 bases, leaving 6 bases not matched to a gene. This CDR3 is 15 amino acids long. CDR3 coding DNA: TGTGCCAGCAGCCTCTCGACTAGCGGGGTCTACGAGCAGTACTTC. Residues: CASSLSTSGVYEQYF.

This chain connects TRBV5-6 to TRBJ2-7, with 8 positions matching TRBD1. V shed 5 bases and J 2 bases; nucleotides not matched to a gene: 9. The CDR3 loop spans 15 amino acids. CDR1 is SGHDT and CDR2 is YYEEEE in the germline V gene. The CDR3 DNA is TGTGCCAGCAGTCTGGACAGGGTAAGCCCCTACGAGCAGTACTTC. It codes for CASSLDRVSPYEQYF.

The CDR3 spells CASSEGRTPPTNEKLFF. In DNA form, the CDR3 reads TGCGCCAGCAGTGAAGGGAGGACCCCACCAACTAATGAAAAACTGTTTTTT. This chain connects TRBV10-2 to TRBJ1-4; D uncertain. Trimming took off 3 bases at V and 0 bases at J, with 14 bases between the two ends. The CDR3 has 17 residues. Looked up from germline, CDR1 is WSHSY and CDR2 is SAAADI.

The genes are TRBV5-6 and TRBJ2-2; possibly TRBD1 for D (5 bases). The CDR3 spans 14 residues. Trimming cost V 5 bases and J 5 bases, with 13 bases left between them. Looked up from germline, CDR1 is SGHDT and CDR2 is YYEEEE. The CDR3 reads CASSLEGVTGELFF. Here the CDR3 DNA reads TGTGCCAGCAGTCTGGAAGGGGTGACCGGGGAGCTGTTTTTT.

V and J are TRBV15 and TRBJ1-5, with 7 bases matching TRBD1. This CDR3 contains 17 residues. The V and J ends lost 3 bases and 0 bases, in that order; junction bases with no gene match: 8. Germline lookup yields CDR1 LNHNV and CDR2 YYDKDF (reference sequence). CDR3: CATSSLGQPYSNQPQHF. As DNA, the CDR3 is TGTGCCACCAGCAGCTTGGGACAGCCTTATAGCAATCAGCCCCAGCATTTT.

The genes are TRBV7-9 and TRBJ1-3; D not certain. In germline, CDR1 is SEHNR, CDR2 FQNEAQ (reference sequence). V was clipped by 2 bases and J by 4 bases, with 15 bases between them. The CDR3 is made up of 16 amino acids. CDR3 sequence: CASSLFPPSLGNTIYF. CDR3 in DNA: TGTGCCAGCAGCTTATTTCCTCCGAGCCTAGGAAACACCATATATTTT.